Following are 16 T cell receptor beta chains from one sample sequenced in a study of blood T cell repertoires in COVID-19 (dated by TCRdb to 2020 to 2022). Receptors were amplified or captured by the immunoSEQ multiplex PCR assay. TCRdb took over this immuneACCESS table, retaining in-frame rearrangements with V and J assigned. Such tables are incomplete; in checked studies, under half of the missing clones stem from an unresolved V gene, and the remainder is unexplained. The sample contains more than 200,000 clones, roughly 90% of them found a single time. Under 6.5% of the sample is in the top ten clones. Sample: PBMCs or T cells enriched from blood (not recorded which). The receptors derive from a woman aged 25 to 39 with acute COVID-19.

The chain links TRBV28 to TRBJ2-3; 10 bases fit TRBD2. CDR1 and CDR2 from the germline V gene are MDHEN and SYDVKM. The V segment lost 6 bases and the J segment 5 bases; nucleotides outside the gene matches: 17. CDR3 size: 18 residues. CDR3 amino acids: CASSLGGSLAGEGDTQYF. The CDR3, as DNA: TGTGCCAGCAGCTTAGGTGGATCGCTAGCGGGGGAAGGAGATACGCAGTATTTT.

The chain is built from TRBV4-3 and TRBJ1-1, with D unresolved. V lost 0 bases and J lost 6, with 11 bases in between. CDR1 is LGHNA and CDR2 is YSLEER in the germline V gene. The CDR3 has 14 amino acids. The CDR3 DNA follows: TGCGCCAGCAGCCAAGATTTCGGTACCGCTGAAGCTTTCTTT. Translation gives CASSQDFGTAEAFF.

This chain links TRBV29-1 with TRBJ2-7; the D gene is possibly TRBD2 (5 bases). CDR1 SQVTM and CDR2 ANQGSEA come from the germline V gene. The CDR3 is 14 residues long. Trimming took off 2 bases at V and 0 bases at J, with 11 bases between the two ends. The CDR3 here is CSVEYGVSSYEQYF. The CDR3 DNA is TGCAGCGTTGAATACGGGGTAAGCTCCTACGAGCAGTACTTC.

The chain uses TRBV27 and TRBJ2-7; 10 nucleotides match TRBD2. The CDR3 consists of 14 residues. Germline lookup yields CDR1 MNHEY and CDR2 SMNVEV (reference sequence). The ends lost 4 bases at V and 7 bases at J; junction bases unmatched: 7. The CDR3 DNA sequence: TGTGCCAGCAGTTCAGATCTAGCGGGAGAAGAGCAGTACTTC. It encodes CASSSDLAGEEQYF.

V and J are TRBV28 and TRBJ2-7, with 8 nucleotides matching TRBD1. The V gene end was trimmed by 5 bases and the J gene end by 1 base; junction bases not matched to a gene: 4. Germline V gene sequence: CDR1 MDHEN, CDR2 SYDVKM. The CDR3 contains 14 residues. CDR3 DNA sequence: TGTGCCAGCAGTGGACAGGGTCTTTCCTACGAGCAGTACTTC. Amino acid sequence: CASSGQGLSYEQYF. Supplemented by reference TRBV28 and TRBJ2-7, the full variable domain reads DVKVTQSSRYLVKRTGEKVFLECVQDMDHENMFWYRQDPGLGLRLIYFSYDVKMKEKGDIPEGYSVSREKKERFSLILESASTNQTSMYLCASSGQGLSYEQYFGPGTRLTVT.

The V gene is TRBV27, the J gene TRBJ2-4; 11 bases map to TRBD2. Germline V gene data show CDR1 as MNHEY and CDR2 as SMNVEV (reference sequence). This CDR3 is built from 17 residues. V shed 5 bases, J shed 0 bases, and the junction held 6 bases outside the gene matches. CDR3 protein: CASSPTSGTLAKNIQYF. CDR3 DNA: TGTGCCAGCAGTCCGACTAGCGGGACACTAGCCAAAAACATTCAGTACTTC.

Remarks on this clone: This may be a read error: a much more frequent sequence differs by one nucleotide. The rearrangement joins TRBV13 to TRBJ2-7, with D possibly matching TRBD2 (6 bases). This CDR3 spans 14 amino acids. V lost 2 bases and J 1 base, leaving 9 bases between the germline ends. Germline loops: CDR1 PRHDT, CDR2 FYEKMQ (reference sequence). The CDR3 region has the DNA TGTGCCAGCAGCTTACCGGGACTTTCCTACGAGCAGTACTTC. It encodes CASSLPGLSYEQYF.

A few counts support this clone. The rearrangement links TRBV5-4 to TRBJ1-2; D may be TRBD1 (6 bases). Per the germline V gene, CDR1 is SGHNT and CDR2 is YYREEE (reference sequence). Trimming removed 4 bases at V and 8 bases at J, with 18 bases between. The CDR3 runs 14 residues. CDR3 loop: CASSADSVNGGYTF. In DNA, the CDR3 is TGTGCCAGCAGCGCGGACAGTGTAAATGGAGGCTACACCTTC.

As regards this clone: One end of the junction does not line up with germline, which may come from a read error. The V call is TRBV20-1, the J call TRBJ2-3; possible D gene TRBD2, 7 bases. This CDR3 contains 15 residues. Germline loops: CDR1 DFQATT, CDR2 SNEGSKA (reference sequence). CDR3 loop: CSASKRSGGTDTQYF. CDR3 DNA sequence: TGCAGTGCTAGTAAGCGTTCGGGGGGCACGGATACGCAGTATTTT.

This chain's CDR3 is CASSLREATPYF. CDR3 sequence (DNA): TGTGCCAGCAGCCTACGAGAAGCGACCCCGTACTTC. V is TRBV3-1 (or the pseudogene TRBV3-2) and J is TRBJ2-7; D is ambiguous. V was pared by 4 bases and J by 12 bases, with 16 bases between. The CDR3 extends over 12 amino acids. The germline gives CDR1 LGHDT, CDR2 YNNKEL (reference sequence).

The chain combines TRBV7-9 with TRBJ2-1; 14 nucleotides match TRBD2. Germline V lookup: CDR1 SEHNR, CDR2 FQNEAQ (reference sequence). V lost 1 base and J lost 5; bases outside the gene matches: 1. The CDR3 totals 16 residues. The DNA for the CDR3 is TGTGCCAGCAGCTTAGAGGGACTAGCGGGAGACAATGAGCAGTTCTTC. The encoded protein is CASSLEGLAGDNEQFF.

The chain combines TRBV11-2 with TRBJ1-6, with D tentatively TRBD1 (6 bases). The germline V gene has CDR1 SGHAT and CDR2 FQNNGV. CDR3 length equals 13 residues. Deletions cut 4 bases from V and 9 bases from J, with 10 bases between. The CDR3 coding sequence is TGTGCCAGCAGCTGGGGGCCGATTTCACCCCTCCACTTT. Amino acids: CASSWGPISPLHF.

This chain uses TRBV28 with TRBJ1-2; 8 bases fit TRBD1. The germline V gene has CDR1 MDHEN and CDR2 SYDVKM. Trimming cost V 8 bases and J 5 bases; bases outside gene matches: 13. The CDR3 runs to 15 residues. The CDR3 reads CASCSGSQGAYGYTF. In DNA form, the CDR3 reads TGTGCCAGCTGTTCAGGCAGTCAGGGGGCATATGGCTACACCTTC.

The chain is built from TRBV29-1 and TRBJ2-1; D gene unclear. The V and J ends lost 3 bases and 4 bases respectively, with 7 bases between them. This CDR3 has 12 residues. The germline CDR1 and CDR2 sequences are SQVTM and ANQGSEA. CDR3 sequence: CSVDVRYNEQFF. The CDR3 DNA follows: TGCAGCGTTGATGTTCGTTACAATGAGCAGTTCTTC.

The chain is built from TRBV28 and TRBJ2-3; a possible D gene is TRBD2 (6 bases). The CDR3 spans 16 residues. Germline V lookup: CDR1 MDHEN, CDR2 SYDVKM. Trimming cost V 2 bases and J 3 bases, with 15 bases left between them. CDR3 DNA: TGTGCCAGCAGTTTACCGACTAGGCGGGCAACAGATACGCAGTATTTT. It specifies CASSLPTRRATDTQYF.

This clone occurred a few times. CDR3 in DNA: TGTGCCAGCAGCTTAGCAGGACTGGTCGCTTTCTTT. The encoded protein is CASSLAGLVAFF. This chain joins TRBV11-2 and TRBJ1-1; no clear D gene. CDR1 and CDR2 (germline): SGHAT, FQNNGV. The CDR3 covers 12 residues. V was cut by 1 base and J by 11 bases, with 11 bases left in between.